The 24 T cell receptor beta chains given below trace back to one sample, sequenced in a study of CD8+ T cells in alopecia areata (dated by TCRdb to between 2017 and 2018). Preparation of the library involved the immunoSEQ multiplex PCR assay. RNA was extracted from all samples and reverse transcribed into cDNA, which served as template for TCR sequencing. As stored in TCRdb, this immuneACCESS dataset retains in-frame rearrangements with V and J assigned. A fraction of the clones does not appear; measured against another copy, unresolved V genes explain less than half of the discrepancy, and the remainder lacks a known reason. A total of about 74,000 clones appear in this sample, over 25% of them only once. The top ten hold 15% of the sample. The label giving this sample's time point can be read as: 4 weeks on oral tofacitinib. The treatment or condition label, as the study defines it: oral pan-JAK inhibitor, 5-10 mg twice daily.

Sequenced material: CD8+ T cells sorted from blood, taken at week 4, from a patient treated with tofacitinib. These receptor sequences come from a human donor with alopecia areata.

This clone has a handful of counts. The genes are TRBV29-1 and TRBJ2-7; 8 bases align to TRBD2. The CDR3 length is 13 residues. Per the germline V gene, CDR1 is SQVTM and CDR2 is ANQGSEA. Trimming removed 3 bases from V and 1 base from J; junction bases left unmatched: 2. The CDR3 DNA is TGCAGCGTTGATTTAGCGGGATCCTACGAGCAGTACTTC. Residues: CSVDLAGSYEQYF.

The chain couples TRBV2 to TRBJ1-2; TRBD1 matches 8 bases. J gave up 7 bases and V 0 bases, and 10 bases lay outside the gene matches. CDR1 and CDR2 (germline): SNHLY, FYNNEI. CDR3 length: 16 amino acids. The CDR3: CASSEAAAQGAGGYTF. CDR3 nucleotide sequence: TGTGCCAGCAGTGAAGCTGCGGCCCAGGGGGCTGGTGGCTACACCTTC.

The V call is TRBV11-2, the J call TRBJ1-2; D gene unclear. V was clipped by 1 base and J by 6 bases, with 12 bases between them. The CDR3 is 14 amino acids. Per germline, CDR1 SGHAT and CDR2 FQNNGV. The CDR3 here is CASSLGIGRDGYTF. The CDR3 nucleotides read TGTGCCAGCAGCTTAGGAATCGGGCGCGATGGCTACACCTTC.

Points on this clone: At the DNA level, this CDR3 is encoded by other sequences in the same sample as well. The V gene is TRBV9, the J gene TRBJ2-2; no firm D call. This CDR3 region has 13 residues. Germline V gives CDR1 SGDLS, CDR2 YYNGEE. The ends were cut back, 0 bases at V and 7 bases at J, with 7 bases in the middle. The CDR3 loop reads CASSVVAGGELFF. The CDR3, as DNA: TGTGCCAGCAGCGTAGTTGCCGGCGGGGAGCTGTTTTTT.

CDR3 nucleotides: TGTGCCAGCAGTGAGTACGGGGTTTCGAACACTGAAGCTTTCTTT. It yields the protein CASSEYGVSNTEAFF. V usage is TRBV2 and J usage is TRBJ1-1; D remains unclear. V lost 3 bases and J 1 base, leaving 12 bases between the germline ends. The germline gives CDR1 SNHLY, CDR2 FYNNEI. The CDR3 spans 15 residues.

The CDR3 DNA is TGTGCCACAAGACTAGCTAATGAGCAGTTCTTC. It encodes CATRLANEQFF. The chain employs TRBV27 and TRBJ2-1; 7 bases line up with TRBD2. V was clipped by 10 bases and J by 7 bases; unmatched bases: 4. This CDR3 has 11 residues. The germline V gene has CDR1 MNHEY and CDR2 SMNVEV (reference sequence).

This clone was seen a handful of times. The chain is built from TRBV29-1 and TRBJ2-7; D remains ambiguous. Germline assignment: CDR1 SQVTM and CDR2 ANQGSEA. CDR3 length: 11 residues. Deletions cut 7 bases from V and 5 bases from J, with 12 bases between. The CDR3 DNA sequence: TGCAGCGCGGAAGCTTTTCACGAGCAGTACTTC. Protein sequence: CSAEAFHEQYF.

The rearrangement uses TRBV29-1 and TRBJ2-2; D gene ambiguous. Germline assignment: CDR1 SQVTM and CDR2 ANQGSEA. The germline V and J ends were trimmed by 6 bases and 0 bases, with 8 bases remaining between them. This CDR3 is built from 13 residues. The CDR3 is CSVRLANTGELFF. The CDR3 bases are TGCAGCGTGCGACTCGCGAACACCGGGGAGCTGTTTTTT.

This chain's CDR3 is CSVEYRDPTGGTPQETQYF. The CDR3, as DNA: TGCAGCGTTGAATACCGGGATCCCACTGGGGGGACTCCACAAGAGACCCAGTACTTC. This chain uses TRBV29-1 with TRBJ2-5, with a tentative D call TRBD2 (6 bases). Trimming stripped 2 bases from V and 2 bases from J, with 27 bases between. The CDR3 contains 19 residues. Looked up from germline, CDR1 is SQVTM and CDR2 is ANQGSEA.

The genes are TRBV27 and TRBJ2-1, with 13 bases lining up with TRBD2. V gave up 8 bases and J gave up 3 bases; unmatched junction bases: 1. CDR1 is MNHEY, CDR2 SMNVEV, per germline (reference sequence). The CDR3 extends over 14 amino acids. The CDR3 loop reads CASGLAGVYNEQFF. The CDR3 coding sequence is TGTGCCAGCGGACTAGCGGGAGTCTACAATGAGCAGTTCTTC.

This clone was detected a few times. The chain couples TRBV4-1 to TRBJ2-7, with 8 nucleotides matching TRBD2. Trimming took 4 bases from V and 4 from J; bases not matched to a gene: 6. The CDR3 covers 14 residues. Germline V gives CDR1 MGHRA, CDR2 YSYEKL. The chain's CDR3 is CASSPGGMLYEQYF. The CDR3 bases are TGCGCCAGCAGCCCGGGGGGGATGTTGTACGAGCAGTACTTC.

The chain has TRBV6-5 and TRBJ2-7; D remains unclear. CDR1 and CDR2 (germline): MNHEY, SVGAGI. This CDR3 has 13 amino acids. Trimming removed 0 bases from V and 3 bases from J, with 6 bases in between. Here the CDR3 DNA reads TGTGCCAGCAGTTACTCAGCAGGCTACGAGCAGTACTTC. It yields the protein CASSYSAGYEQYF.

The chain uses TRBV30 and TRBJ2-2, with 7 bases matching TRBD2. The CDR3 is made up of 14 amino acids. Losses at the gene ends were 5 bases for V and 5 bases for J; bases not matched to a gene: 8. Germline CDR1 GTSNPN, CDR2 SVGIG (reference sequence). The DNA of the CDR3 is TGTGCCTGGGGAGAAGGGAGGGGAACCGGGGAGCTGTTTTTT. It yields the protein CAWGEGRGTGELFF.

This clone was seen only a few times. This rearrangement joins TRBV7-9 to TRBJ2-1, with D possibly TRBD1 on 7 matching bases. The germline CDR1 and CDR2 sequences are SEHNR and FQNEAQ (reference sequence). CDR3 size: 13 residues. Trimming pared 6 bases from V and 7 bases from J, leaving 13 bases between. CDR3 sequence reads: CASSSSGGNEQFF. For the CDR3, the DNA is TGTGCCAGCAGTTCATCAGGGGGGAATGAGCAGTTCTTC.

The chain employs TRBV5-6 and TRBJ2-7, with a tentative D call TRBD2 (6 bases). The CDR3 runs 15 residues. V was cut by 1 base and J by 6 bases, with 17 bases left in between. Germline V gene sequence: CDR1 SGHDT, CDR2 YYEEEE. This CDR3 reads CASSLRGVRPSEQYF. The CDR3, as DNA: TGTGCCAGCAGCTTGCGCGGGGTACGGCCCTCCGAGCAGTACTTC.

This CDR3 is CSVWDREYNEQFF. The CDR3 coding sequence is TGCAGCGTCTGGGACAGGGAATACAATGAGCAGTTCTTC. This chain joins TRBV29-1 and TRBJ2-1, with 9 nucleotides matching TRBD1. Germline V gene data show CDR1 as SQVTM and CDR2 as ANQGSEA. This CDR3 is built from 13 residues. V trimming: 6 bases; J trimming: 4 bases; junction bases outside the gene matches: 4.

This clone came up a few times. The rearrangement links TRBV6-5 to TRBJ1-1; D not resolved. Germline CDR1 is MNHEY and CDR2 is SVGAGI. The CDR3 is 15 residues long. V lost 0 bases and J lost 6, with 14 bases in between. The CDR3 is CASSYSTGRGPEAFF. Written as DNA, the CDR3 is TGTGCCAGCAGTTACTCGACGGGCCGCGGGCCTGAAGCTTTCTTT.

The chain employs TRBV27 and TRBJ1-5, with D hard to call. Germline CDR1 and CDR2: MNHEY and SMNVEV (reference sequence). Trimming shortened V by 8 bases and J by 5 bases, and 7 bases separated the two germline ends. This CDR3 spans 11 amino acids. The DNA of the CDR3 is TGTGCCAGCGGTTGGGATCAGCCCCAGCATTTT. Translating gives CASGWDQPQHF.

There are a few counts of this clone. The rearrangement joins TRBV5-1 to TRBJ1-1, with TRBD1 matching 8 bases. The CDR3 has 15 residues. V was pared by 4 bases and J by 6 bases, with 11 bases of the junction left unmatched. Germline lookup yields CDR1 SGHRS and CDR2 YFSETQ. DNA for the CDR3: TGCGCCAGCAGCGCAATGGACAGGGCCGAGGCTGAAGCTTTCTTT. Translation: CASSAMDRAEAEAFF.

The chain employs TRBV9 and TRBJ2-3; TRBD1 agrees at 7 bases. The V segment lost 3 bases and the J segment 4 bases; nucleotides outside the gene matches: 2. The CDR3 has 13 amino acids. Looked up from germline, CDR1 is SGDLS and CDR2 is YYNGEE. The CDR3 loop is CASSAGTADTQYF. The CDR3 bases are TGTGCCAGCAGCGCAGGGACAGCAGATACGCAGTATTTT.

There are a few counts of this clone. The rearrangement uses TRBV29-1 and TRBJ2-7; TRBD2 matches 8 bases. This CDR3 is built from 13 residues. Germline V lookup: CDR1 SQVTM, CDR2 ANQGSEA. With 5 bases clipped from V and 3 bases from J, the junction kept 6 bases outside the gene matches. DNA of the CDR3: TGCAGCGTTCGGGGGGGGTCGGGCTACGAGCAGTACTTC. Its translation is CSVRGGSGYEQYF.

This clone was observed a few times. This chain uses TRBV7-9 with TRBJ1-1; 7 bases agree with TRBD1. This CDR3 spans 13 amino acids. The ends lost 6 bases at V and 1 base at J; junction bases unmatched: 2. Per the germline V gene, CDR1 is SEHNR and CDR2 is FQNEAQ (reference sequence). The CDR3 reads CASRGTANTEAFF. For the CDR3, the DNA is TGTGCCAGCAGGGGGACAGCGAACACTGAAGCTTTCTTT.

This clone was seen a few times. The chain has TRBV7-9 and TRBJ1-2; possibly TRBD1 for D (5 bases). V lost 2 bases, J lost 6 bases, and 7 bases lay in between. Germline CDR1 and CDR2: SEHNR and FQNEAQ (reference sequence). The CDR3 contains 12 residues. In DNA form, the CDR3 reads TGTGCCAGCAGCTTACAGGGCGATGGCTACACCTTC. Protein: CASSLQGDGYTF. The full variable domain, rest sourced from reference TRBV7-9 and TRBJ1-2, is DTGVSQNPRHKITKRGQNVTFRCDPISEHNRLYWYRQTLGQGPEFLTYFQNEAQLEKSRLLSDRFSAERPKGSFSTLEIQRTEQGDSAMYLCASSLQGDGYTFGSGTRLTVV.

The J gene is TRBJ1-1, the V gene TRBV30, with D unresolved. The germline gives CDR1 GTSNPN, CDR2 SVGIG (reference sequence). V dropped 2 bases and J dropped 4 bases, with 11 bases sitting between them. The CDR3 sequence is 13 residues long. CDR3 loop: CAWSSTYGTEAFF. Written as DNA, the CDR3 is TGTGCCTGGAGTTCCACATACGGCACTGAAGCTTTCTTT.